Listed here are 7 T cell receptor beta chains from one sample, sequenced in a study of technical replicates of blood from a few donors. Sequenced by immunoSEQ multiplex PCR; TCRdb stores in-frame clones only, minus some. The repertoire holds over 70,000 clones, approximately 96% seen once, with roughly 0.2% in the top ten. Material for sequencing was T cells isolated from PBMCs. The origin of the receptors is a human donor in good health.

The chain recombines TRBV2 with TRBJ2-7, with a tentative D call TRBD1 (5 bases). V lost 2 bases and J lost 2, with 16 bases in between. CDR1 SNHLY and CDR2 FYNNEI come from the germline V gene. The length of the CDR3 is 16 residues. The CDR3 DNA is TGTGCCAGCAGTGAATTGCCGTCCCTGGGGCCCTACGAGCAGTACTTC. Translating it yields CASSELPSLGPYEQYF.

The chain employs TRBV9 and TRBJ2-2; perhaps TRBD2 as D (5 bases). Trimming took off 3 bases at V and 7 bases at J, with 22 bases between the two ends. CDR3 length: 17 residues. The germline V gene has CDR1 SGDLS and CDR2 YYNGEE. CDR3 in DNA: TGTGCCAGCAGCGGCGCGGAGGCAGCTAAAGTTGGCGGGGAGCTGTTTTTT. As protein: CASSGAEAAKVGGELFF.

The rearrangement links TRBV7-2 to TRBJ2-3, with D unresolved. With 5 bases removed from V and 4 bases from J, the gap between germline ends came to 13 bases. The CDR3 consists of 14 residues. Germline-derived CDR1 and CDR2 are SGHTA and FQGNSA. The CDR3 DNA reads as TGTGCCAGCAGCCCGCGGCATACCTCAGATACGCAGTATTTT. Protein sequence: CASSPRHTSDTQYF. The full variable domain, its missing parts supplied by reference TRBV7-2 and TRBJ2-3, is GAGVSQSPSNKVTEKGKDVELRCDPISGHTALYWYRQSLGQGLEFLIYFQGNSAPDKSGLPSDRFSAERTGGSVSTLTIQRTQQEDSAVYLCASSPRHTSDTQYFGPGTRLTVL.

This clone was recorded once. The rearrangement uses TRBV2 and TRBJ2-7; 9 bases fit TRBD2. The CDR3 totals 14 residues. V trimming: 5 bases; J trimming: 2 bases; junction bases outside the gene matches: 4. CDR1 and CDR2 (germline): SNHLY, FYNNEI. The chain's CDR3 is CASSWLAGTYEQYF. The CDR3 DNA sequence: TGTGCCAGCAGTTGGCTAGCGGGGACCTACGAGCAGTACTTC.

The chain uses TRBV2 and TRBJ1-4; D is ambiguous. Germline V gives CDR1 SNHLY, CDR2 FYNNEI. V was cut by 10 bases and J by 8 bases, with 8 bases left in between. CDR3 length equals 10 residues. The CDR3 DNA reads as TGTGCCACCTTCGGGGAAAAACTGTTTTTT. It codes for CATFGEKLFF.

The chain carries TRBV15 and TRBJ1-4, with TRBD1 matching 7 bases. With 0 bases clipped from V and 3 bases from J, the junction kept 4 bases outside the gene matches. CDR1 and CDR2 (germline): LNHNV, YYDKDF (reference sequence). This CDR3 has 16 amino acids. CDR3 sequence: CATSRDRDSANEKLFF. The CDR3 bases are TGTGCCACCAGCAGAGATCGGGACAGCGCTAATGAAAAACTGTTTTTT.

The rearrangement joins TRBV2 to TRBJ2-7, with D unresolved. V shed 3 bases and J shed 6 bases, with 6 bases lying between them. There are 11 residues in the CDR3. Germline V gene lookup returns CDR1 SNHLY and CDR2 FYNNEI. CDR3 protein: CASSEVGEQYF. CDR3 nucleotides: TGTGCCAGCAGTGAGGTCGGCGAGCAGTACTTC.